This T cell receptor (beta chain) derives from a study of regulatory T cells in long-lasting Graves disease. CDR3 regions were amplified by Arm-PCR using iRepertoire HTBI primers to build TCR beta libraries. MiXCR, applied by TCRdb to the multiplex PCR reads, yields one record per CDR3 protein. The sample yields roughly 610,000 distinct CDR3 sequences, 15% to 20% seen once. Noted time point: newly diagnosed GD, antithyroid drugs for less than 3 months. PBMC-extracted RNA yielded the TCR library. This clonotype has a handful of counts. The length of the CDR3 is 14 residues. Germline V CDR1 and CDR2: LNHDA, SQIVND (reference sequence). V shed 6 bases and J 6 bases; nucleotides not matched to a gene: 8. Another study also made use of these data, one on T cells in Graves' hyperthyroidism and ophthalmopathy. That source adds: The TCR CDR3 first-round RT-PCR relied on the HTBI primer set.

The chain has TRBV19 and TRBJ2-3; 8 bases agree with TRBD2. The source material was peripheral blood mononuclear cells (PBMCs), sampled at new diagnosis, from a patient treated with antithyroid drugs. The source of this sequence is a woman in her 30s with Graves disease. The CDR3 protein is CASSLSGSGDTQYF. Here the CDR3 DNA reads TGTGCCAGTAGCTTAAGCGGGAGCGGCGATACGCAGTATTTT.